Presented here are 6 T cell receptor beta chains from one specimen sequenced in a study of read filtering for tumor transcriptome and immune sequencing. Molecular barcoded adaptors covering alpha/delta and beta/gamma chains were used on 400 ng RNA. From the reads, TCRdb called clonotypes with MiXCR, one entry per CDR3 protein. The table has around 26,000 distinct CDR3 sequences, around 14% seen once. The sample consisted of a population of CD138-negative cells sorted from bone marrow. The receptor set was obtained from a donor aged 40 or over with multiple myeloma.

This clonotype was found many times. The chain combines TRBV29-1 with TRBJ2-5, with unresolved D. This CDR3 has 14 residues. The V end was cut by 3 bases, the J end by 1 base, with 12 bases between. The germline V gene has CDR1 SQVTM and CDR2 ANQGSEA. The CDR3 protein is CSVEITVGQETQYF. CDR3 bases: TGCAGCGTTGAGATTACCGTTGGCCAAGAGACCCAGTACTTC. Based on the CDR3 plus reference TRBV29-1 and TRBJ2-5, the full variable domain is SAVISQKPSRDICQRGTSLTIQCQVDSQVTMMFWYRQQPGQSLTLIATANQGSEATYESGFVIDKFPISRPNLTFSTLTVSNMSPEDSSIYLCSVEITVGQETQYFGPGTRLLVL.

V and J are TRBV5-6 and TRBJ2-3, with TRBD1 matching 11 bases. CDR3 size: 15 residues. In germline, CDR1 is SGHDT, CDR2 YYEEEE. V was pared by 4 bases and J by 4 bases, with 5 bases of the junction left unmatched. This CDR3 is CASSPGTGGADTQYF. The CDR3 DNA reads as TGTGCCAGCAGCCCCGGGACAGGGGGAGCAGATACGCAGTATTTT.

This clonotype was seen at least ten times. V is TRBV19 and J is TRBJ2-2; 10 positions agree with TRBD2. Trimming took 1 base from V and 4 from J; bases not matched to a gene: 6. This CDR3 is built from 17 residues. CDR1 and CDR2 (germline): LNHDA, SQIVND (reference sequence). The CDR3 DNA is TGTGCCAGTAGTATAGGGGCTAGCGGGAGTTTCACCGGGGAGCTGTTTTTT. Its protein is CASSIGASGSFTGELFF.

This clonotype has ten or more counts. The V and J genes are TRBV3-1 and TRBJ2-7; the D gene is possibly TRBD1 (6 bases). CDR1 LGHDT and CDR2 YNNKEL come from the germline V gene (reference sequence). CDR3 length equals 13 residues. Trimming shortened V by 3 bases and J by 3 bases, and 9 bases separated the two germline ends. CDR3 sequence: CASSQRGGYEQYF. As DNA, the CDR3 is TGTGCCAGCAGCCAGCGAGGGGGCTACGAGCAGTACTTC.

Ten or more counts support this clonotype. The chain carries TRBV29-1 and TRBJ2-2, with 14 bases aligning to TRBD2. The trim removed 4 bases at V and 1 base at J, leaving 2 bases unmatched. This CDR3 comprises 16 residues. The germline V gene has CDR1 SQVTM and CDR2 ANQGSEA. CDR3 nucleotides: TGCAGCGTTGCGGGACTAGCGGGAGAGAACACCGGGGAGCTGTTTTTT. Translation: CSVAGLAGENTGELFF.

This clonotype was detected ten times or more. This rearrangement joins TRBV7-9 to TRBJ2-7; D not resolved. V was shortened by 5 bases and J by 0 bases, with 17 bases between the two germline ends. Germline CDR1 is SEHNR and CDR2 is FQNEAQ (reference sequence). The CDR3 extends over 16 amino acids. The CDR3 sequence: CASSPREVGISYEQYF. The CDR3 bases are TGTGCCAGCAGCCCGAGAGAGGTGGGCATCTCCTACGAGCAGTACTTC.